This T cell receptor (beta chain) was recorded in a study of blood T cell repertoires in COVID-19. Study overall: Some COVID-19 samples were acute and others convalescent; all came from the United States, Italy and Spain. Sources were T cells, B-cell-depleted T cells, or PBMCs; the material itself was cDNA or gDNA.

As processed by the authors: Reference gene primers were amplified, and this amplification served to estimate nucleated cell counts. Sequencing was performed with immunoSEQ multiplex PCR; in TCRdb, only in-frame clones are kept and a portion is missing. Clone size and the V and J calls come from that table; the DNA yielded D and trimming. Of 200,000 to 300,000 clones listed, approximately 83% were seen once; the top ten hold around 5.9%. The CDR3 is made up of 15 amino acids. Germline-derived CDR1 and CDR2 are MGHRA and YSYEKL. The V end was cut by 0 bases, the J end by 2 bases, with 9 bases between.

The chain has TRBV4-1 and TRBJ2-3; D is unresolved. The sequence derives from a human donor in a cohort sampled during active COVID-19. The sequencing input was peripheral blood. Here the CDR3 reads CASSQESDFTDTQYF. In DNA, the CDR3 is TGCGCCAGCAGCCAAGAATCAGACTTCACAGATACGCAGTATTTT.